Below, one T cell receptor (beta chain) is given with its context. The table came from immunoSEQ multiplex PCR; TCRdb's copy has only in-frame clones and leaves some out. The sample records tens of thousands of clones, roughly 92% being singletons. The sample originates from a study of T cell changes during pregnancy in multiple sclerosis. This CDR3 has 11 residues. Trimming took 10 bases from V and 4 from J, leaving 11 bases between them. Germline CDR1 is MNHNS and CDR2 is SASEGT. The material sequenced was CD4+ T cells from peripheral blood mononuclear cells, taken in the third trimester of pregnancy. The TCR originated in a female donor with multiple sclerosis, enrolled in a pregnancy study. The chain uses TRBV6-1 and TRBJ2-7, with D tentatively TRBD2 (5 bases). The CDR3 DNA sequence: TGTGCCACAAGCGGAATTTACGAGCAGTACTTC. This translates into CATSGIYEQYF.